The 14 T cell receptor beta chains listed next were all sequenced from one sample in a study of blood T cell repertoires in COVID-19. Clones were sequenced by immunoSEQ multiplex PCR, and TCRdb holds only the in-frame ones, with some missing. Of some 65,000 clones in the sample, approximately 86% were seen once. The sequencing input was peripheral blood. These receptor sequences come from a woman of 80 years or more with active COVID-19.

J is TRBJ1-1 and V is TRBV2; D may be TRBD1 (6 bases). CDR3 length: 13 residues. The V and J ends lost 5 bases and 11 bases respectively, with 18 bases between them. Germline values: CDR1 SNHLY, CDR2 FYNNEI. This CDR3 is CASSPYTGPGAFF. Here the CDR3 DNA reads TGTGCCAGCAGTCCTTACACAGGGCCCGGGGCTTTCTTT. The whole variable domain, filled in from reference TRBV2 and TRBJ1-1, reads EPEVTQTPSHQVTQMGQEVILRCVPISNHLYFYWYRQILGQKVEFLVSFYNNEISEKSEIFDDQFSVERPDGSNFTLKIRSTKLEDSAMYFCASSPYTGPGAFFGQGTRLTVV.

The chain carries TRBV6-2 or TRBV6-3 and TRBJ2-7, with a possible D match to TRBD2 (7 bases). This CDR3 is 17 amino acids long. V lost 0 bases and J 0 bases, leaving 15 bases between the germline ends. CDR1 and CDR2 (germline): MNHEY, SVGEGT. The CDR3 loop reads CASSYSFKGGDSYEQYF. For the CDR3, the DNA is TGTGCCAGCAGTTACTCGTTCAAAGGGGGGGACTCCTACGAGCAGTACTTC.

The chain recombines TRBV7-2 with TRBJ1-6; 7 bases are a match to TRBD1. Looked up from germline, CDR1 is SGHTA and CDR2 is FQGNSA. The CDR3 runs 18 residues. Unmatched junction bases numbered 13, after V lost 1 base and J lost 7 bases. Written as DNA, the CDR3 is TGTGCCAGCAGCTTAGAGCCAAAACCGACAGGGACCAATTCACCCCTCCACTTT. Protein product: CASSLEPKPTGTNSPLHF. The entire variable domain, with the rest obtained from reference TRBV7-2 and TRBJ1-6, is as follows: GAGVSQSPSNKVTEKGKDVELRCDPISGHTALYWYRQSLGQGLEFLIYFQGNSAPDKSGLPSDRFSAERTGGSVSTLTIQRTQQEDSAVYLCASSLEPKPTGTNSPLHFGNGTRLTVT.

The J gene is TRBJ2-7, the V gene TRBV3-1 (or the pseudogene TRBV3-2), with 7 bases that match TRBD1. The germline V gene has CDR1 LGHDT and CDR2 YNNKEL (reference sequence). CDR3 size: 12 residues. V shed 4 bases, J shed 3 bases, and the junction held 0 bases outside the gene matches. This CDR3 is CASSRDSYEQYF. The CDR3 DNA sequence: TGTGCCAGCAGCCGGGACAGCTACGAGCAGTACTTC.

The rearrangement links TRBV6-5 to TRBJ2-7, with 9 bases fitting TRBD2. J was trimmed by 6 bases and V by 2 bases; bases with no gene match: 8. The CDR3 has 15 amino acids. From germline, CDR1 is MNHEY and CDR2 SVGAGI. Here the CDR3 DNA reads TGTGCCAGCAGTTACGGCGGGGGGGCCACCTCCGAGCAGTACTTC. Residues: CASSYGGGATSEQYF.

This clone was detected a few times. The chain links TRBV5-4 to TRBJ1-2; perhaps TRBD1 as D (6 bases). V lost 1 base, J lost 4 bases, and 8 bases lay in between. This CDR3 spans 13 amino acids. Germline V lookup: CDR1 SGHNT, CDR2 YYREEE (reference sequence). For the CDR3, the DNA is TGTGCCAGCAGCTTGACAGGGACCTATGGCTACACCTTC. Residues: CASSLTGTYGYTF.

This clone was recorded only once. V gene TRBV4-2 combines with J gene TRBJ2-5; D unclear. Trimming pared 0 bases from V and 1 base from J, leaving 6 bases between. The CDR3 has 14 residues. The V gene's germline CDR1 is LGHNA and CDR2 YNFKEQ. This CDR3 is CASSQEVSQETQYF. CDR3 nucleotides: TGTGCCAGCAGCCAAGAGGTTAGCCAAGAGACCCAGTACTTC.

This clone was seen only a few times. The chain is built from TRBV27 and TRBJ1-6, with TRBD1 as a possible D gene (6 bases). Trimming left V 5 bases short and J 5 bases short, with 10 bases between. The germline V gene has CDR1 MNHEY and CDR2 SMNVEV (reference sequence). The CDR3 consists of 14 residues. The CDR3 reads CASSAYRDNSPLHF. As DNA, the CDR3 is TGTGCCAGCAGTGCGTACAGGGATAATTCACCCCTCCACTTT.

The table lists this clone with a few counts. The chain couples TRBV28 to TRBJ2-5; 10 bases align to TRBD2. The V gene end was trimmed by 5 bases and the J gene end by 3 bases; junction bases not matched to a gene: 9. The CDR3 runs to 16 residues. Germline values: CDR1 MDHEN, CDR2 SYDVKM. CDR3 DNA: TGTGCCAGCAGTCCGTATAGGACTAGCGGAAAAGAGACCCAGTACTTC. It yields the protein CASSPYRTSGKETQYF.

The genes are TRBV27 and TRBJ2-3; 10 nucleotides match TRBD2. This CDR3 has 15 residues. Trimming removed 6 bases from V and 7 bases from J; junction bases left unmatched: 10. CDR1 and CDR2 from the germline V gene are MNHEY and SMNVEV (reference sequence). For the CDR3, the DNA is TGTGCCAGCAGGAGGCCGGGACTAGCGTCGAATACGCAGTATTTT. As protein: CASRRPGLASNTQYF.

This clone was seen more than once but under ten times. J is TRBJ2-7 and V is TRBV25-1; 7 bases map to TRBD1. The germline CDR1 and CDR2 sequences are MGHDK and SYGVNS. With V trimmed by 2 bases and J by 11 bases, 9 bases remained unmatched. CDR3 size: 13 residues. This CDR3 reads CASSEGDSGREYF. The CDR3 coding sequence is TGTGCCAGCAGTGAAGGGGACAGCGGAAGGGAGTACTTC.

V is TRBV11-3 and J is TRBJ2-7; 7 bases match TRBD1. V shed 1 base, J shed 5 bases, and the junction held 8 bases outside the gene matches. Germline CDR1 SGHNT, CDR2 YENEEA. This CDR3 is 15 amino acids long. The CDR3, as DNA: TGTGCCAGCAGCTTAGGACAGGGAAGCGGCGACGAGCAGTACTTC. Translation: CASSLGQGSGDEQYF.

The CDR3 loop is CASSPSASGPDTQYF. In DNA, the CDR3 is TGTGCCAGCAGCCCCTCGGCTAGCGGGCCAGATACGCAGTATTTT. The chain employs TRBV3-1 (or the pseudogene TRBV3-2) and TRBJ2-3; 8 nucleotides agree with TRBD2. The length of the CDR3 is 15 residues. With 4 bases clipped from V and 4 bases from J, the junction kept 7 bases outside the gene matches. CDR1 and CDR2 (germline): LGHDT, YNNKEL (reference sequence).

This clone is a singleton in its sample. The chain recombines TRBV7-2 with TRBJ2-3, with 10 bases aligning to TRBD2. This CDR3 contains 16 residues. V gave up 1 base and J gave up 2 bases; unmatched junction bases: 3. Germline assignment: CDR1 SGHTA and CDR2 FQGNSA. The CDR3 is CASSLGAGGITDTQYF. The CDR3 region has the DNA TGTGCCAGCAGCTTAGGAGCGGGGGGGATCACAGATACGCAGTATTTT.